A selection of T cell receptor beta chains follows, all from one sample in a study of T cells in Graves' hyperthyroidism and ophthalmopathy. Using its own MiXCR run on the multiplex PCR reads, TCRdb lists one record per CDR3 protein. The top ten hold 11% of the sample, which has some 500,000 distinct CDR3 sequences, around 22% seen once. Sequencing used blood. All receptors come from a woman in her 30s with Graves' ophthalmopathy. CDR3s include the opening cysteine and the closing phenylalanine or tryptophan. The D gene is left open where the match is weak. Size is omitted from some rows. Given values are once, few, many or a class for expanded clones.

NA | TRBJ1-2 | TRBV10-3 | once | CAISLGSYYGYTF | TGTGCCATCAGTCTAGGGAGTTACTATGGCTACACCTTC
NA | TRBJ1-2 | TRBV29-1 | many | CSVGREGFYGYTF | TGCAGCGTTGGGAGGGAAGGTTTCTATGGCTACACCTTC
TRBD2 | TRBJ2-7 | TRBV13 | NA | CASSFMVAGGQTSREQYF | TGTGCCAGCAGCTTTATGGTAGCGGGGGGCCAGACGTCCCGGGAGCAGTACTTC
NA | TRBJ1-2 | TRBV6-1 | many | CASSDTAVYGYTF | TGTGCCAGCAGTGACACAGCAGTCTATGGCTACACCTTC
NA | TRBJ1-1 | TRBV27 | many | CASRTGLNTEAFF | TGTGCCAGCAGGACAGGCCTGAACACTGAAGCTTTCTTT
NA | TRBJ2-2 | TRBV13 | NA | CASRPLGATNGGPYTGELFF | TGTGCCAGCAGACCTCTAGGGGCGACTAACGGGGGCCCCTACACCGGGGAGCTGTTTTTT
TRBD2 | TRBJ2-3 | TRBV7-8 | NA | CASSGGLAGGSTDTQYF | TGTGCCAGCAGTGGCGGACTAGCGGGGGGAAGCACAGATACGCAGTATTTT
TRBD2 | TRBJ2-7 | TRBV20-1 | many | CSGLYLAGEVYEQYF | TGCAGTGGTCTCTACCTAGCGGGGGAGGTCTACGAGCAGTACTTC
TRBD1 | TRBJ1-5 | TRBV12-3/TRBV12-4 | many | CASSRQGAGNQPQHF | TGTGCCAGCAGCCGACAGGGCGCGGGCAATCAGCCCCAGCATTTT
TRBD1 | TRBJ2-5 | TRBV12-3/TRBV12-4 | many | CASRPGTGAETQYF | TGTGCCAGCAGGCCTGGGACAGGGGCAGAGACCCAGTACTTC
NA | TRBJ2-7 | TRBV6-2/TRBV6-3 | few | CASSYGGSGTYEQYF | TGTGCCAGCAGTTACGGGGGCAGTGGGACCTACGAGCAGTACTTC
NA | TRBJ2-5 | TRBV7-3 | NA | CASSLTSGIRGTQYF | TGTGCCAGCAGCTTAACGTCTGGTATACGGGGGACCCAGTACTTC
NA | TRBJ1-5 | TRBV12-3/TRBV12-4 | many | CASSTGSGNQPQHF | TGTGCCAGCAGTACCGGGAGCGGCAATCAGCCCCAGCATTTT
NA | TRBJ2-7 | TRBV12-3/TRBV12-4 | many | CASKGSGYEQYF | TGTGCCAGCAAGGGTTCAGGCTACGAGCAGTACTTC
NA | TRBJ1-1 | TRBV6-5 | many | CASSYSFVAGNTEAFF | TGTGCCAGCAGTTACTCGTTTGTGGCAGGAAACACTGAAGCTTTCTTT
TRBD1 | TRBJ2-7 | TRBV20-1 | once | CSARDRGRGYEQYF | TGCAGTGCTAGAGACAGGGGGCGAGGCTACGAGCAGTACTTC
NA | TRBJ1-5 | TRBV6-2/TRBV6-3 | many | CASRISNQPQHF | TGTGCCAGCAGGATTAGCAATCAGCCCCAGCATTTT
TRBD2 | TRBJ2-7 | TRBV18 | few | CASSPGRAGYEQYF | TGTGCCAGCTCACCGGGGAGGGCCGGCTACGAGCAGTACTTC
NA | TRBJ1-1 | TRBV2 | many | CASSENQNTEAFF | TGTGCCAGCAGTGAAAATCAGAACACTGAAGCTTTCTTT
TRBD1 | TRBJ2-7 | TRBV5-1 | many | CASSSGTGTYEQYF | TGCGCCAGCAGCTCCGGGACAGGGACCTACGAGCAGTACTTC
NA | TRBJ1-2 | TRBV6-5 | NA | CASSYPEVSYGYTF | TGTGCCAGCAGTTACCCGGAGGTGAGCTATGGCTACACCTTC
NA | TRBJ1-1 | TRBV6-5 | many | CASNYGDRNTEAFF | TGTGCCAGCAACTACGGGGATCGGAACACTGAAGCTTTCTTT
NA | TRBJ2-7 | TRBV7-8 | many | CASSSTPEGLTYEQYF | TGTGCCAGCAGTTCTACGCCGGAGGGGTTAACCTACGAGCAGTACTTC
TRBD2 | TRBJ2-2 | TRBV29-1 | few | CSVRARGANTGELFF | TGCAGCGTTCGCGCCCGGGGGGCGAACACCGGGGAGCTGTTTTTT
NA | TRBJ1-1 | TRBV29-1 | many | CSGEEGSVEAFF | TGCAGCGGGGAAGAAGGATCGGTTGAAGCTTTCTTT
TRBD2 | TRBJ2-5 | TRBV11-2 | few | CASSLVSGGEQETQYF | TGTGCCAGCAGCTTAGTCTCGGGGGGGGAGCAAGAGACCCAGTACTTC
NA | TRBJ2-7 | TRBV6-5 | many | CASSRGQQAYEQYF | TGTGCCAGCAGCCGCGGGCAACAGGCCTACGAGCAGTACTTC
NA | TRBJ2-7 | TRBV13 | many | CASSRLGTTHEQYF | TGTGCCAGCAGCCGACTAGGGACCACCCACGAGCAGTACTTC
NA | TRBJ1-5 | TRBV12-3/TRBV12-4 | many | CASTTLKQGHQPQHF | TGTGCCAGCACCACACTCAAACAGGGACATCAGCCCCAGCATTTT
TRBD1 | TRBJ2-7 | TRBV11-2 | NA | CASSAHRDRGGREQYF | TGTGCCAGCAGCGCCCACCGGGACAGGGGCGGTCGGGAGCAGTACTTC
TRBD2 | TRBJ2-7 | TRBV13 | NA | CASSPRLAGSSYEQYF | TGTGCCAGCAGCCCCCGACTAGCGGGAAGCTCCTACGAGCAGTACTTC
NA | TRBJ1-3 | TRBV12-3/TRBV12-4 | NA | CASTPEETTGNTIYF | TGTGCCAGCACCCCCGAGGAAACCACTGGAAACACCATATATTTT
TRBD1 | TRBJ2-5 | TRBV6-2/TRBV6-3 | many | CASSYETGGGKTQYF | TGTGCCAGCAGTTACGAGACAGGGGGTGGTAAGACCCAGTACTTC
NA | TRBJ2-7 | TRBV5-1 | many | CASSFFGLYEQYF | TGCGCCAGCAGCTTTTTCGGTCTCTACGAGCAGTACTTC
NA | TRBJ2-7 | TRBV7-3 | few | CASSLTQGPSGEQYF | TGTGCCAGCAGCTTAACACAGGGCCCTTCGGGCGAGCAGTACTTC
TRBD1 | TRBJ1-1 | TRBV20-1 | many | CSATTGGFTEAFF | TGCAGTGCAACGACAGGGGGGTTCACTGAAGCTTTCTTT
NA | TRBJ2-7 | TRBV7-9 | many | CASSLAPDPLYEQYF | TGTGCCAGCAGTCTGGCGCCCGACCCACTCTACGAGCAGTACTTC
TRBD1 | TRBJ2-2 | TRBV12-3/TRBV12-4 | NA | CASRNRDRVITGELFF | TGTGCCAGCAGAAACCGGGACAGGGTCATCACCGGGGAGCTGTTTTTT
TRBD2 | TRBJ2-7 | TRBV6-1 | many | CASSPGTSLYEQYF | TGTGCCAGCAGCCCCGGGACTAGCCTTTACGAGCAGTACTTC
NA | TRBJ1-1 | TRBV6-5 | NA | CASSYRGLDTEAFF | TGTGCCAGCAGTTACAGGGGCCTTGACACTGAAGCTTTCTTT
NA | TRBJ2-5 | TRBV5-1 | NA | CASGADGAGFYETQYF | TGCGCCAGCGGCGCTGACGGAGCAGGGTTCTACGAGACCCAGTACTTC
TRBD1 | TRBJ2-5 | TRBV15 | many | CATSRRTGFETQYF | TGTGCCACCAGCAGAAGGACAGGGTTCGAGACCCAGTACTTC
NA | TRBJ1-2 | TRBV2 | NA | CAGATNYGYTF | TGTGCCGGGGCAACTAACTATGGCTACACCTTC
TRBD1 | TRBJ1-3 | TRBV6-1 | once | CASSRDRDGNTIYF | TGTGCCAGCAGTCGGGACAGGGACGGAAACACCATATATTTT